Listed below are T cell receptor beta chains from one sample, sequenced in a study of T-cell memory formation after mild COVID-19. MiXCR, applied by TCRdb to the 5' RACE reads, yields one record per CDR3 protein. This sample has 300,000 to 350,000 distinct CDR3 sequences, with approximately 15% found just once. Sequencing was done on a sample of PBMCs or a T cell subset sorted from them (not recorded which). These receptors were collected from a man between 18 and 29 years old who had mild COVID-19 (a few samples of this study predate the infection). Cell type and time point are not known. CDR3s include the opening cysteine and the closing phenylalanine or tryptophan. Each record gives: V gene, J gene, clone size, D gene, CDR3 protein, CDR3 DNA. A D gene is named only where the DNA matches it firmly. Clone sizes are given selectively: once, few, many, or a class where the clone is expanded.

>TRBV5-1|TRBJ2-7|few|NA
CASSLGVARGSSYEQYF
TGCGCCAGCAGCTTGGGGGTAGCGAGGGGGAGCTCCTACGAGCAGTACTTC
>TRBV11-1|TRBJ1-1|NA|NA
CASSFFVARTENTEAFF
TGTGCCAGCAGCTTTTTCGTAGCTCGGACGGAGAACACTGAAGCTTTCTTT
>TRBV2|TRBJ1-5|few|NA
CASSEWGPYSNQPQHF
TGTGCCAGCAGTGAATGGGGTCCTTATAGCAATCAGCCCCAGCATTTT
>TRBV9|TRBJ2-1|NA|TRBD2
CASSVKRGGLYNEQFF
TGTGCCAGCAGCGTGAAGCGGGGGGGCCTGTACAATGAGCAGTTCTTC
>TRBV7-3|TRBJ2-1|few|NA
CASSLTRWGDEQFF
TGTGCCAGCAGCTTAACCCGTTGGGGAGATGAGCAGTTCTTC
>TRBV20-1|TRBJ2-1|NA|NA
CSAKLRGDNEQFF
TGCAGTGCCAAACTACGGGGAGACAATGAGCAGTTCTTC
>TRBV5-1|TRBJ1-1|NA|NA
CASSLAPGRGGTEAFF
TGCGCCAGCAGCTTGGCCCCGGGCAGGGGAGGCACTGAAGCTTTCTTT
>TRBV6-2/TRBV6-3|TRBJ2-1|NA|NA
CASKGGHEQFF
TGTGCCAGCAAAGGGGGGCATGAGCAGTTCTTC
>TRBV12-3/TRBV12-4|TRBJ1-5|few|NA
CASSLGEVVRGSTAQHF
TGTGCCAGCAGTTTAGGGGAGGTGGTCAGGGGAAGTACGGCCCAGCATTTT
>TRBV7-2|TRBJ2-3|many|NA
CASSLGGLKDTQYF
TGTGCCAGCAGCTTAGGGGGGCTTAAAGATACGCAGTATTTT
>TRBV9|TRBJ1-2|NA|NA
CASSADSGYYGYTF
TGTGCCAGCAGCGCAGATTCAGGGTACTATGGCTACACCTTC
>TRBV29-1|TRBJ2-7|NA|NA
CSVEGLVRGSSYEQYF
TGCAGCGTTGAAGGCCTAGTCCGTGGAAGCTCCTACGAGCAGTACTTC
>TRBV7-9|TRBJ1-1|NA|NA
CASSFLLQGREYTEAFF
TGTGCCAGCAGCTTCCTACTACAGGGACGTGAGTACACTGAAGCTTTCTTT
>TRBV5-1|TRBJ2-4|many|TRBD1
CASSLWTGDKNIQYF
TGCGCCAGCAGCCTGTGGACAGGGGACAAAAACATTCAGTACTTC
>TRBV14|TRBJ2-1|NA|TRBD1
CASFRISGTGGNEQFF
TGTGCCAGCTTTCGCATTTCCGGGACAGGGGGCAATGAGCAGTTCTTC
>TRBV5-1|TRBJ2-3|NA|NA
CASSSAGATDTQYF
TGCGCCAGCAGCTCGGCGGGGGCCACAGATACGCAGTATTTT
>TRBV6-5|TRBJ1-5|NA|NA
CASSYSGQSNQPQHF
TGTGCCAGCAGTTACTCCGGGCAGAGTAATCAGCCCCAGCATTTT
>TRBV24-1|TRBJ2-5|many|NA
CATSDSVGSQETQYF
TGTGCCACCAGTGATTCGGTGGGCAGCCAAGAGACCCAGTACTTC
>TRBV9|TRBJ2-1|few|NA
CASSRDGSSYNEQFF
TGTGCCAGCAGCCGCGACGGGAGCTCCTACAATGAGCAGTTCTTC
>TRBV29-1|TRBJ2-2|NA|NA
CSVDPTNTGELFF
TGCAGCGTTGACCCAACGAACACCGGGGAGCTGTTTTTT
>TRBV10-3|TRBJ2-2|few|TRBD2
CAISEPPGLAGGPYTGELFF
TGTGCCATCAGTGAGCCTCCGGGACTAGCGGGGGGGCCCTACACCGGGGAGCTGTTTTTT
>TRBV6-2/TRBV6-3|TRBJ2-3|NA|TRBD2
CASSYGTSGVTDTQYF
TGTGCCAGCAGTTACGGGACTAGCGGGGTCACAGATACGCAGTATTTT
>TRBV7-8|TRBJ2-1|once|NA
CASSLCLGDNEQFF
TGTGCCAGCAGCTTATGCCTGGGGGACAATGAGCAGTTCTTC
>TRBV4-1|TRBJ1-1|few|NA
CASHRPGQNTEAFF
TGCGCCAGCCATAGACCTGGACAGAACACTGAAGCTTTCTTT
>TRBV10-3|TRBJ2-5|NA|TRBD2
CAISGASGVQETQYF
TGTGCCATCAGTGGGGCTAGCGGGGTGCAAGAGACCCAGTACTTC
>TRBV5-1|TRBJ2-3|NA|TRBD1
CASSWDRVGDTQYF
TGCGCCAGCAGCTGGGACAGGGTGGGAGATACGCAGTATTTT
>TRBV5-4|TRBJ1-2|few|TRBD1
CASSSKTGNPYGYTF
TGTGCCAGCAGCTCTAAGACAGGGAACCCCTATGGCTACACCTTC
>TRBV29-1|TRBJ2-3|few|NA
CSVAGTGTDTQYF
TGCAGCGTTGCCGGGACTGGGACAGATACGCAGTATTTT
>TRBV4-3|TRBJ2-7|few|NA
CASSQRRAYEQYF
TGCGCCAGCAGCCAACGCAGAGCCTACGAGCAGTACTTC
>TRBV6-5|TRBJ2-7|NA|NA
CASSYSGGLYEQYF
TGTGCCAGCAGTTACTCGGGGGGTCTCTACGAGCAGTACTTC
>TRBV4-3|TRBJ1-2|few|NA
CASSQEGSGYGYTF
TGCGCCAGCAGCCAAGAAGGGAGCGGCTATGGCTACACCTTC
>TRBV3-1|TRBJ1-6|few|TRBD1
CASSPGADRGENHF
TGTGCCAGCAGCCCCGGGGCCGACAGGGGAGAGAACCACTTT
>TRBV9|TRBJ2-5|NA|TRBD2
CASSWGGQETQYF
TGTGCCAGCAGCTGGGGGGGCCAAGAGACCCAGTACTTC
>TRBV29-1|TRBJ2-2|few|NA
CSVRQAQNTGELFF
TGCAGCGTTAGGCAGGCCCAGAACACCGGGGAGCTGTTTTTT
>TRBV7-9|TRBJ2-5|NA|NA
CASSLLEGYQETQYF
TGTGCCAGCAGCTTGTTGGAGGGGTACCAAGAGACCCAGTACTTC
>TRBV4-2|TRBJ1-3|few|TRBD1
CASSPRTGRSGNTIYF
TGTGCCAGCAGCCCAAGGACAGGACGCTCTGGAAACACCATATATTTT
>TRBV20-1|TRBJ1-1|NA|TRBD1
CSASDRGRLEAFF
TGCAGTGCTAGTGACAGGGGGAGGCTTGAAGCTTTCTTT
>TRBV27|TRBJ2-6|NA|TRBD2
CASSLAGGLGANVLTF
TGTGCCAGCAGTTTAGCGGGGGGGCTCGGGGCCAACGTCCTGACTTTC
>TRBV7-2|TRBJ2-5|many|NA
CASSLIPQKETQYF
TGTGCCAGCAGCTTAATCCCCCAAAAAGAGACCCAGTACTTC
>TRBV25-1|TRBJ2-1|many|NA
CASSAATGTVDEQFF
TGTGCCAGCAGTGCCGCGACAGGAACCGTCGATGAGCAGTTCTTC
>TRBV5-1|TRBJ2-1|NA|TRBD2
CASSLEAGSYNEQFF
TGCGCCAGCAGCTTAGAAGCGGGATCCTACAATGAGCAGTTCTTC
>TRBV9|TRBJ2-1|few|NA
CASNLGGGNEQFF
TGTGCCAGCAACCTCGGGGGAGGCAATGAGCAGTTCTTC
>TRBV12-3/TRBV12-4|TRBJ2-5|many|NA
CASSLRAEETQYF
TGTGCCAGCAGTTTAAGGGCGGAAGAGACCCAGTACTTC
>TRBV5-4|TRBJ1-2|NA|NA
CASSLAQGNRGYTF
TGTGCCAGCAGCTTGGCACAGGGTAATCGCGGCTACACCTTC
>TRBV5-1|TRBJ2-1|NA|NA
CASRAAGKGLANEQFF
TGCGCCAGCAGGGCCGCCGGAAAGGGGCTCGCCAATGAGCAGTTCTTC
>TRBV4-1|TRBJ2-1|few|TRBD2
CASSPGTSGGYNEQFF
TGCGCCAGCAGCCCCGGGACTAGCGGGGGCTACAATGAGCAGTTCTTC
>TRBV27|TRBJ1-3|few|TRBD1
CASSINRGSGNTIYF
TGTGCCAGCAGTATAAACAGGGGTTCTGGAAACACCATATATTTT
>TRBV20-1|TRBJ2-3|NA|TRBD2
CSASTSGVTDTQYF
TGCAGTGCTAGCACTAGCGGGGTCACAGATACGCAGTATTTT
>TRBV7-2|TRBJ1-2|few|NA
CASSQGSTYGYTF
TGTGCCAGCAGCCAAGGGAGTACCTATGGCTACACCTTC
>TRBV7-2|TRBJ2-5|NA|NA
CASSGRVGSVGTQYF
TGTGCCAGCAGCGGCAGGGTGGGGAGTGTTGGGACCCAGTACTTC
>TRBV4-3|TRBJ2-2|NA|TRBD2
CASSQGVLWSGGVDPGELFF
TGCGCCAGCAGCCAAGGGGTTCTTTGGAGCGGGGGGGTTGATCCCGGGGAGCTGTTTTTT
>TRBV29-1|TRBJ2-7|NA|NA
CSVEAGPPYEQYF
TGCAGCGTTGAGGCAGGGCCACCATACGAGCAGTACTTC
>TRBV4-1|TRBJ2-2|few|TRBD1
CASSQTGVGELFF
TGCGCCAGCAGCCAGACAGGGGTCGGGGAGCTGTTTTTT
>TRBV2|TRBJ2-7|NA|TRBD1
CASSEARDRGAEQYF
TGTGCCAGCAGTGAAGCTCGGGACAGGGGAGCCGAGCAGTACTTC